The 20 T cell receptor beta chains below come from one sample, sequenced in a study of blood T cell repertoires in COVID-19. The assay was immunoSEQ multiplex PCR, and TCRdb's table has in-frame clones only and misses some. Counted here are about 230,000 clones, around 89% occurring once; the ten biggest clones make up 2% to 3%. Sequences were obtained from PBMCs or T cells enriched from blood (not recorded which). The receptor set was obtained from a middle-aged woman with acute COVID-19.

The chain has TRBV3-1 (or the pseudogene TRBV3-2) and TRBJ2-7, with D perhaps matching TRBD2 (7 bases). CDR3 length: 15 residues. Germline V gene data show CDR1 as LGHDT and CDR2 as YNNKEL (reference sequence). V lost 1 base and J lost 2, with 12 bases in between. CDR3 sequence reads: CASSQGAGAPYEQYF. The CDR3 coding sequence is TGTGCCAGCAGCCAAGGGGCGGGGGCTCCCTACGAGCAGTACTTC.

The chain links TRBV19 to TRBJ1-2, with 8 bases fitting TRBD1. Unmatched junction bases numbered 12, after V lost 11 bases and J lost 1 base. The CDR3 totals 15 residues. Germline V CDR1 and CDR2: LNHDA, SQIVND (reference sequence). The CDR3 sequence: CAGSTGQAFNYGYTF. The CDR3 nucleotides read TGTGCCGGCTCCACGGGACAGGCTTTTAACTATGGCTACACCTTC.

The chain uses TRBV2 and TRBJ2-7, with D perhaps TRBD1 (8 bases). Germline CDR1 SNHLY, CDR2 FYNNEI. This CDR3 spans 15 amino acids. Trimming left V 6 bases short and J 5 bases short, with 20 bases between. The CDR3 is CASRDHRGGKDEQYF. CDR3 nucleotide sequence: TGTGCCAGCAGAGACCACAGGGGGGGAAAGGACGAGCAGTACTTC.

The genes are TRBV19 and TRBJ2-4, with 7 nucleotides matching TRBD2. The germline V gene encodes CDR1 LNHDA and CDR2 SQIVND (reference sequence). The CDR3 has 13 amino acids. The V segment lost 9 bases and the J segment 2 bases; nucleotides outside the gene matches: 4. The CDR3 spells CASLGGSKNIQYF. For the CDR3, the DNA is TGTGCCAGCCTGGGGGGGTCCAAAAACATTCAGTACTTC.

This clone was observed a handful of times. The CDR3 region is CASLPGTGETYSYEQYF. The CDR3 coding sequence is TGTGCCAGCCTCCCGGGGACAGGGGAGACTTATTCCTACGAGCAGTACTTC. J is TRBJ2-7 and V is TRBV27; 10 nucleotides line up with TRBD1. The CDR3 extends over 17 amino acids. Germline CDR1 MNHEY, CDR2 SMNVEV (reference sequence). Germline trimming cut 8 bases from V and 1 base from J; bases unmatched to any gene: 14.

The chain is built from TRBV10-2 and TRBJ2-1; 7 nucleotides agree with TRBD2. The V segment lost 8 bases and the J segment 2 bases; nucleotides outside the gene matches: 6. The V gene's germline CDR1 is WSHSY and CDR2 SAAADI. This CDR3 has 14 amino acids. The CDR3: CASRLAEAYNEQFF. In DNA, the CDR3 is TGCGCCAGCCGACTAGCAGAAGCCTACAATGAGCAGTTCTTC.

The chain has TRBV27 and TRBJ1-2; 8 positions match TRBD1. CDR3 length equals 16 residues. CDR1 and CDR2 (germline): MNHEY, SMNVEV (reference sequence). Unmatched junction bases numbered 19, after V lost 10 bases and J lost 6 bases. CDR3 DNA: TGTGCCACCACACTCAGTTTATCAGGGGGCCCGAATGGCTACACCTTC. Protein: CATTLSLSGGPNGYTF.

A few counts support this clone. The CDR3 region has the DNA TGTGCCAGTAGTATAACTAGCGGGACAGCTGAGCAGTTCTTC. It specifies CASSITSGTAEQFF. V and J are TRBV19 and TRBJ2-1, with 10 bases lining up with TRBD2. CDR1 LNHDA and CDR2 SQIVND come from the germline V gene (reference sequence). CDR3 size: 14 residues. V was pared by 2 bases and J by 9 bases, with 4 bases of the junction left unmatched.

The J gene is TRBJ2-3, the V gene TRBV29-1, with TRBD1 matching over 11 bases. Trimming removed 5 bases from V and 0 bases from J; junction bases left unmatched: 13. The germline V gene encodes CDR1 SQVTM and CDR2 ANQGSEA. This CDR3 spans 18 amino acids. CDR3 sequence: CSVMNFGQGARSTDTQYF. DNA of the CDR3: TGCAGCGTTATGAACTTTGGACAGGGGGCGAGGAGCACAGATACGCAGTATTTT.

CDR3: CASSPNTLTTDGGNYNEQFF. CDR3 sequence (DNA): TGTGCCAGCAGTCCGAACACACTGACGACAGACGGGGGGAACTACAATGAGCAGTTCTTC. The rearrangement joins TRBV27 to TRBJ2-1; 7 bases match TRBD2. V dropped 5 bases and J dropped 3; count of bases not matched to a gene: 22. The germline V gene has CDR1 MNHEY and CDR2 SMNVEV (reference sequence). The CDR3 totals 20 residues.

This clone has just one count. The chain links TRBV10-3 to TRBJ1-2; no reliable D call. CDR3 length equals 13 residues. Trimming took off 5 bases at V and 5 bases at J, with 12 bases between the two ends. Germline CDR1 is ENHRY and CDR2 is SYGVKD. As DNA, the CDR3 is TGTGCCATCAGTCGCGGGGTAGTATATGGCTACACCTTC. Translation: CAISRGVVYGYTF.

The gene calls are TRBV3-1 (or the pseudogene TRBV3-2) and TRBJ1-2; 7 nucleotides match TRBD1. This CDR3 is 17 amino acids long. Per the germline V gene, CDR1 is LGHDT and CDR2 is YNNKEL (reference sequence). V shed 0 bases, J shed 2 bases, and the junction held 9 bases outside the gene matches. The CDR3 sequence: CASSQDEEAGGNYGYTF. DNA for the CDR3: TGTGCCAGCAGCCAAGATGAGGAAGCAGGGGGGAACTATGGCTACACCTTC.

This clone was counted a few times. The rearrangement links TRBV15 to TRBJ2-7; weak D call: TRBD2 (6 bases). Trimming left V 3 bases short and J 3 bases short, with 15 bases between. There are 15 residues in the CDR3. Germline lookup yields CDR1 LNHNV and CDR2 YYDKDF (reference sequence). The CDR3 region is CATSSHNSGSYEQYV. CDR3 nucleotide sequence: TGTGCCACCAGCAGCCATAATTCCGGGAGCTACGAGCAGTACGTC.

The chain combines TRBV5-4 with TRBJ2-3, with TRBD1 as a possible D gene (5 bases). The V gene lost 4 bases and the J gene lost 0 bases, with 9 bases spanning the gap. The germline V gene encodes CDR1 SGHNT and CDR2 YYREEE (reference sequence). The CDR3 has 14 residues. Here the CDR3 reads CASSLDTSTDTQYF. The CDR3 DNA follows: TGTGCCAGCAGCCTGGACACCAGCACAGATACGCAGTATTTT.

This clone was observed a few times. The chain has TRBV4-3 and TRBJ2-3; D ambiguous. The germline V gene encodes CDR1 LGHNA and CDR2 YSLEER. The CDR3 loop spans 14 amino acids. Trimming pared 2 bases from V and 1 base from J, leaving 7 bases between. The CDR3 sequence is CASSQLSGTDTQYF. The CDR3 DNA sequence: TGCGCCAGCAGCCAATTGTCCGGCACAGATACGCAGTATTTT.

This chain connects TRBV2 to TRBJ2-1; D perhaps matches TRBD2 (7 bases). Germline V lookup: CDR1 SNHLY, CDR2 FYNNEI. Trimming shortened V by 0 bases and J by 5 bases, and 11 bases separated the two germline ends. The CDR3 covers 15 residues. This CDR3 is CASSEAGGPHNEQFF. CDR3 nucleotides: TGTGCCAGCAGTGAAGCGGGGGGGCCCCACAATGAGCAGTTCTTC.

The J gene is TRBJ2-3, the V gene TRBV11-3, with a weak D call TRBD2 (6 bases). The V end lost 2 bases, the J end lost 5 bases, and 14 bases lay between the germline ends. The germline V gene encodes CDR1 SGHNT and CDR2 YENEEA. This CDR3 is 15 amino acids long. The CDR3 DNA reads as TGTGCCAGCAGCTTACGGCGGGACCAAGTAGATACGCAGTATTTT. Translation: CASSLRRDQVDTQYF. The whole variable domain, filled in from reference TRBV11-3 and TRBJ2-3, reads EAGVVQSPRYKIIEKKQPVAFWCNPISGHNTLYWYLQNLGQGPELLIRYENEEAVDDSQLPKDRFSAERLKGVDSTLKIQPAELGDSAVYLCASSLRRDQVDTQYFGPGTRLTVL.

This clone was seen only a few times. V usage is TRBV7-2 and J usage is TRBJ2-7; 10 bases are shared with TRBD1. There are 19 residues in the CDR3. Germline lookup yields CDR1 SGHTA and CDR2 FQGNSA. V lost 4 bases, J lost 2 bases, and 17 bases stayed unmatched. Here the CDR3 DNA reads TGTGCCAGCAGCTCAGAGTGGGACAGGGGAAGGGTTAGACCCTACGAGCAGTACTTC. Translating gives CASSSEWDRGRVRPYEQYF. Together with reference TRBV7-2 and TRBJ2-7, the CDR3 gives the full variable domain: GAGVSQSPSNKVTEKGKDVELRCDPISGHTALYWYRQSLGQGLEFLIYFQGNSAPDKSGLPSDRFSAERTGGSVSTLTIQRTQQEDSAVYLCASSSEWDRGRVRPYEQYFGPGTRLTVT.

This chain connects TRBV11-2 to TRBJ1-3; D remains unclear. Deletions cut 11 bases from V and 2 bases from J, with 7 bases between. CDR1 is SGHAT and CDR2 is FQNNGV in the germline V gene. The CDR3 spans 11 residues. This CDR3 reads CALRTGNTIYF. The CDR3 nucleotides are TGTGCCCTGCGGACTGGAAACACCATATATTTT.

This clone was seen only a few times. This chain joins TRBV5-1 and TRBJ1-6, with 7 bases matching TRBD1. The CDR3 extends over 15 amino acids. V lost 1 base, J lost 10 bases, and 8 bases stayed unmatched. The germline V gene encodes CDR1 SGHRS and CDR2 YFSETQ. CDR3 nucleotide sequence: TGCGCCAGCAGCTTGAGTAGGGGGCAGGGATCACCCCTCCACTTT. This sequence encodes CASSLSRGQGSPLHF.